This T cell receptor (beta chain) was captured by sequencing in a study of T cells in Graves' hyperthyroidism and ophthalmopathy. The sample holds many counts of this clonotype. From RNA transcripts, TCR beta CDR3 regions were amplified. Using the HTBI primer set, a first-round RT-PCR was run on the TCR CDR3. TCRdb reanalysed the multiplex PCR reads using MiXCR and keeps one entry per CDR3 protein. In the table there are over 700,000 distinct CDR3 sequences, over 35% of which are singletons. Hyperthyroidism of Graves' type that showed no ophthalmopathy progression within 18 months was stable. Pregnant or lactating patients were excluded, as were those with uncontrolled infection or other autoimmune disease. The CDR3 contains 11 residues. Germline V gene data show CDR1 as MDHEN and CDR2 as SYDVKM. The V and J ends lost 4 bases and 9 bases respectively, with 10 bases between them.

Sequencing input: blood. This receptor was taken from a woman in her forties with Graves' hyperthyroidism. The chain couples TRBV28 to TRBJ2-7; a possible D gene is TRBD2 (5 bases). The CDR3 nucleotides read TGTGCCAGCAGTTCCCCCGGAGGGCAGTACTTC. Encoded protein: CASSSPGGQYF.